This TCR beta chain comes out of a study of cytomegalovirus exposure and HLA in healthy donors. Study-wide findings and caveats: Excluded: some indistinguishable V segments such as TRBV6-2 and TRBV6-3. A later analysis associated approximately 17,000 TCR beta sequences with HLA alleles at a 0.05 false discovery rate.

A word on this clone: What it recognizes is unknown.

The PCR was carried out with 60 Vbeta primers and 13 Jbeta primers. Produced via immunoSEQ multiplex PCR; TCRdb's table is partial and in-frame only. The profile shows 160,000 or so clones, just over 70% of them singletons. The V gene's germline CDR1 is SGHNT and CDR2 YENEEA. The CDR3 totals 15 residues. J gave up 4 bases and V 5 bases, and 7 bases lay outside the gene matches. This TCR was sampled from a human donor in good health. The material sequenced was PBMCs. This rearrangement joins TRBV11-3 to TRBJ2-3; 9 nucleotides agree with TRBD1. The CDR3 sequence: CASSAGTGSPDTQYF. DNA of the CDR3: TGTGCCAGCAGCGCCGGGACAGGGTCCCCAGATACGCAGTATTTT.